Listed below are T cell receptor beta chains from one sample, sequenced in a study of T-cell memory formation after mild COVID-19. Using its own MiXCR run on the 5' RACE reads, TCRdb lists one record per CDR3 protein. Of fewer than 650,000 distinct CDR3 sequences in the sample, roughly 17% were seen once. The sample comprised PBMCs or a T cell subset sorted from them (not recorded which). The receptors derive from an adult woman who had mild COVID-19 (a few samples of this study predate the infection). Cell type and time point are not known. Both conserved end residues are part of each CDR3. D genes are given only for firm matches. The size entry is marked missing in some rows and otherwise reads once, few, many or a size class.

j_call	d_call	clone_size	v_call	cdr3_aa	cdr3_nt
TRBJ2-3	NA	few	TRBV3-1	CASSQDRIRATDTQYF	TGTGCCAGCAGCCAAGATAGGATACGGGCCACAGATACGCAGTATTTT
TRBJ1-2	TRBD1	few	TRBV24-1	CATSDSDRDLGGYTF	TGTGCCACCAGTGATTCAGACAGGGACCTAGGGGGCTACACCTTC
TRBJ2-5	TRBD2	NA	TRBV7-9	CASSLRRAGGETQYF	TGTGCCAGCAGCTTAAGGCGAGCGGGGGGAGAGACCCAGTACTTC
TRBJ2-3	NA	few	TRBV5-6	CASSLAFSYTDTQYF	TGTGCCAGCAGCTTGGCCTTCAGTTACACAGATACGCAGTATTTT
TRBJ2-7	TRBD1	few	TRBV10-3	CAISARDRGPYEQYF	TGTGCCATCAGTGCGCGGGACAGGGGGCCCTACGAGCAGTACTTC
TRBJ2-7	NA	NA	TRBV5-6	CASSLQGIEQYF	TGTGCCAGCAGCTTGCAAGGGATCGAGCAGTACTTC
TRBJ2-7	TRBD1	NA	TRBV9	CASSVAALSGTGLDEQYF	TGTGCCAGCAGCGTAGCGGCCCTCTCCGGGACAGGACTCGACGAGCAGTACTTC
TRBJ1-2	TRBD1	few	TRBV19	CASSIDDRGGYGYTF	TGTGCCAGTAGTATCGATGACAGGGGCGGCTATGGCTACACCTTC
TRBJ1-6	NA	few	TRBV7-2	CASSVTNSPLHF	TGTGCCAGCAGCGTCACTAATTCACCCCTCCACTTT
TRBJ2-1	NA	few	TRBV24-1	CATSDRLFRVDEQFF	TGTGCCACCAGTGATCGTCTTTTTAGGGTCGATGAGCAGTTCTTC
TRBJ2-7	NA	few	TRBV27	CASRPTGSSEQYF	TGTGCCAGCAGGCCAACAGGGTCCAGCGAGCAGTACTTC
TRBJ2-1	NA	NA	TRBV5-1	CASSPGTFYNEQFF	TGCGCCAGCAGCCCGGGGACTTTCTACAATGAGCAGTTCTTC
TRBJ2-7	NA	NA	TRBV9	CASSVGHSSYEQYF	TGTGCCAGCAGCGTAGGTCATAGCTCCTACGAGCAGTACTTC
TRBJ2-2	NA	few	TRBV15	CATSRGSLLNTGELFF	TGTGCCACCAGCAGAGGCAGCCTACTGAACACCGGGGAGCTGTTTTTT
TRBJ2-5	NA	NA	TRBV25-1	CASSASSGQAGETQYF	TGTGCCAGCAGTGCAAGCTCGGGCCAAGCGGGAGAGACCCAGTACTTC
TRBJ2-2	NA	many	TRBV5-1	CASSPGQNTGELFF	TGTGCCAGCAGCCCGGGACAGAACACCGGGGAGCTGTTTTTT
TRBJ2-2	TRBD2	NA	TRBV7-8	CASSLVVNSGSNGELFF	TGTGCCAGCAGCTTAGTTGTGAATAGCGGGAGTAACGGGGAGCTGTTTTTT
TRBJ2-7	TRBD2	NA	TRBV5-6	CASSLLLLAGGSDEQYF	TGTGCCAGCAGCCTACTATTACTAGCGGGAGGGTCCGACGAGCAGTACTTC
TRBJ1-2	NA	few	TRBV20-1	CSASNTMVYGYTF	TGCAGTGCTAGCAATACCATGGTCTATGGCTACACCTTC
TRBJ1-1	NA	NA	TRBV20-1	CSARGENEAFF	TGCAGTGCTAGAGGGGAGAATGAAGCTTTCTTT
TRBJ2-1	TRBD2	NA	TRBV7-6	CASSPGTSGGADNEQFF	TGTGCCAGCAGCCCTGGGACTAGCGGGGGGGCGGACAATGAGCAGTTCTTC
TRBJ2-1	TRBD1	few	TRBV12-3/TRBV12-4	CASNRGWNEQFF	TGTGCCAGTAACAGGGGGTGGAATGAGCAGTTCTTC
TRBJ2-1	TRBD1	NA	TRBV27	CASSFPGQGHEQFF	TGTGCCAGCAGTTTTCCCGGACAGGGCCATGAGCAGTTCTTC
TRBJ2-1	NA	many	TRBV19	CASSNGNYNEQFF	TGTGCCAGTAGCAACGGGAATTACAATGAGCAGTTCTTC
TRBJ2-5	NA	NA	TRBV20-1	CSARRAGAGRETQYF	TGCAGTGCTAGAAGGGCGGGGGCCGGGAGAGAGACCCAGTACTTC
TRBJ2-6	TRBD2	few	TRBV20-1	CSVVSGEISGANVLTF	TGCAGTGTCGTAAGCGGGGAAATCTCTGGGGCCAACGTCCTGACTTTC
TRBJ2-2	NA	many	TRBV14	CASSQEMVNTGELFF	TGTGCCAGCAGCCAAGAGATGGTGAACACCGGGGAGCTGTTTTTT
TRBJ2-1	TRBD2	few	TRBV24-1	CATSDSRGGLFNEQFF	TGTGCCACCAGTGATTCCCGGGGGGGCCTATTCAATGAGCAGTTCTTC
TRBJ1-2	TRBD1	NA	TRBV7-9	CASSFWDRGFYGYTF	TGTGCCAGCAGCTTCTGGGACAGGGGATTCTATGGCTACACCTTC
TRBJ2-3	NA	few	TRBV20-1	CSARPTDTQYF	TGCAGTGCTAGACCCACAGATACGCAGTATTTT
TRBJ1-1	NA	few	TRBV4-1	CASSHPVAGGGTEAFF	TGCGCCAGCAGCCACCCCGTGGCAGGAGGAGGGACTGAAGCTTTCTTT
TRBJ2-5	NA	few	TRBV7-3	CASSLEKNLAETQYF	TGTGCCAGCAGCCTAGAAAAGAATCTAGCGGAGACCCAGTACTTC
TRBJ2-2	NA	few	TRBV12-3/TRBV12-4	CASSFVLGANAGELFF	TGTGCCAGCAGTTTTGTTTTGGGGGCTAACGCCGGGGAGCTGTTTTTT
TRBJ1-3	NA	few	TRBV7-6	CASRPAGAGNTIYF	TGTGCCAGCAGACCGGCAGGGGCTGGAAACACCATATATTTT
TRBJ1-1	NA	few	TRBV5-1	CASSLAWQGTGTEAFF	TGCGCCAGCAGCTTGGCCTGGCAGGGGACTGGGACTGAAGCTTTCTTT
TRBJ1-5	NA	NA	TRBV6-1	CASSLHRPSNQPQHF	TGTGCCAGCAGCCTTCACAGGCCTAGCAATCAGCCCCAGCATTTT
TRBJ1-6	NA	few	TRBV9	CASSVEGSGNSPLHF	TGTGCCAGCAGCGTAGAGGGGAGCGGTAATTCACCCCTCCACTTT
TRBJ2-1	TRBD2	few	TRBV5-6	CASSLGLAGAANEQFF	TGTGCCAGCAGCTTGGGATTAGCGGGAGCAGCAAATGAGCAGTTCTTC
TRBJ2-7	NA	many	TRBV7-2	CASSPPGVVFSYEQYF	TGTGCCAGCAGCCCGCCCGGTGTAGTCTTCTCCTACGAGCAGTACTTC
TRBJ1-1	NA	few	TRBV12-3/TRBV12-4	CASSLRGRPAEAFF	TGTGCCAGCAGTTTAAGGGGACGGCCCGCTGAAGCTTTCTTT
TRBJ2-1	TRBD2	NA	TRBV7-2	CASSLGRLAGAYNEQFF	TGTGCCAGCAGCTTAGGCCGACTAGCGGGAGCATACAATGAGCAGTTCTTC
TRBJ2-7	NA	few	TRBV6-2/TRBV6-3	CASSSPREQYF	TGTGCCAGCAGCTCTCCGCGGGAGCAGTACTTC
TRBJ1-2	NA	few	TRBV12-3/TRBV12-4	CATKAGAQPLYGYTF	TGTGCCACCAAGGCAGGGGCTCAACCCCTCTATGGCTACACCTTC
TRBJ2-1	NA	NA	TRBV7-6	CASSLAMGAPLGNEQFF	TGTGCCAGCAGCTTAGCCATGGGGGCCCCCTTAGGCAATGAGCAGTTCTTC
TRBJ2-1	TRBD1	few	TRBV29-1	CSVVLEIDRGYNEQFF	TGCAGCGTTGTCCTTGAAATTGACAGGGGATACAATGAGCAGTTCTTC
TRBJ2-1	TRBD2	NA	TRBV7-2	CASSPLAGGFNEQFF	TGTGCCAGCAGCCCTCTAGCGGGAGGCTTCAATGAGCAGTTCTTC